These 2 T cell receptor beta chains were all obtained from the same sample, sequenced in a study of T cell responses to AZD1222 COVID-19 vaccine. The repertoire was sequenced with immunoSEQ multiplex PCR; TCRdb's copy has only in-frame clones and lacks some. In the table there are about 88,000 clones, about 88% of which are singletons. The sequencing here drew on peripheral blood, taken 28 days after the second AZD1222 dose. Receptors originate from an adult who received the AZD1222 COVID-19 vaccine.

This chain joins TRBV7-9 and TRBJ2-5; TRBD1 matches 8 bases. The trim removed 7 bases at V and 5 bases at J, leaving 3 bases unmatched. From germline, CDR1 is SEHNR and CDR2 FQNEAQ (reference sequence). This CDR3 spans 12 amino acids. The CDR3 region is CASTGGGETQYF. The CDR3 nucleotides are TGTGCCAGCACAGGGGGCGGTGAGACCCAGTACTTC.

This chain connects TRBV28 to TRBJ1-6; 7 bases line up with TRBD1. The CDR3 totals 14 residues. With V trimmed by 4 bases and J by 9 bases, 6 bases remained unmatched. From germline, CDR1 is MDHEN and CDR2 SYDVKM. The CDR3 reads CASSSPAGGSPLHF. The CDR3 nucleotides are TGTGCCAGCAGTTCCCCGGCAGGGGGTTCACCCCTCCACTTT.